This entry features one T cell receptor (beta chain) sequence. Germline V gene data show CDR1 as LGHDT and CDR2 as YNNKEL (reference sequence). The CDR3 loop spans 17 amino acids. V lost 1 base and J lost 5; bases outside the gene matches: 3. The entry originates in a study of patients and donors after allogeneic stem cell transplantation. TCRdb redid the calling of the RT-PCR reads with MiXCR, one entry per CDR3 protein. The table shows hundreds of thousands of distinct CDR3 sequences, with roughly 17% occurring only once. The receptor's source is a human donor who was either an allogeneic HSCT recipient or a stem cell or donor lymphocyte infusion donor (not recorded which). It is not recorded whose cells these are; they may come from a transplant donor. V is TRBV3-1 and J is TRBJ2-1; 15 bases line up with TRBD2. The sample consisted of blood, either unsorted or a sorted T cell fraction (not recorded which). Here the CDR3 DNA reads TGTGCCAGCAGCCAAGGCGGGACTAGCGGGGGGAACAATGAGCAGTTCTTC. Translation: CASSQGGTSGGNNEQFF.